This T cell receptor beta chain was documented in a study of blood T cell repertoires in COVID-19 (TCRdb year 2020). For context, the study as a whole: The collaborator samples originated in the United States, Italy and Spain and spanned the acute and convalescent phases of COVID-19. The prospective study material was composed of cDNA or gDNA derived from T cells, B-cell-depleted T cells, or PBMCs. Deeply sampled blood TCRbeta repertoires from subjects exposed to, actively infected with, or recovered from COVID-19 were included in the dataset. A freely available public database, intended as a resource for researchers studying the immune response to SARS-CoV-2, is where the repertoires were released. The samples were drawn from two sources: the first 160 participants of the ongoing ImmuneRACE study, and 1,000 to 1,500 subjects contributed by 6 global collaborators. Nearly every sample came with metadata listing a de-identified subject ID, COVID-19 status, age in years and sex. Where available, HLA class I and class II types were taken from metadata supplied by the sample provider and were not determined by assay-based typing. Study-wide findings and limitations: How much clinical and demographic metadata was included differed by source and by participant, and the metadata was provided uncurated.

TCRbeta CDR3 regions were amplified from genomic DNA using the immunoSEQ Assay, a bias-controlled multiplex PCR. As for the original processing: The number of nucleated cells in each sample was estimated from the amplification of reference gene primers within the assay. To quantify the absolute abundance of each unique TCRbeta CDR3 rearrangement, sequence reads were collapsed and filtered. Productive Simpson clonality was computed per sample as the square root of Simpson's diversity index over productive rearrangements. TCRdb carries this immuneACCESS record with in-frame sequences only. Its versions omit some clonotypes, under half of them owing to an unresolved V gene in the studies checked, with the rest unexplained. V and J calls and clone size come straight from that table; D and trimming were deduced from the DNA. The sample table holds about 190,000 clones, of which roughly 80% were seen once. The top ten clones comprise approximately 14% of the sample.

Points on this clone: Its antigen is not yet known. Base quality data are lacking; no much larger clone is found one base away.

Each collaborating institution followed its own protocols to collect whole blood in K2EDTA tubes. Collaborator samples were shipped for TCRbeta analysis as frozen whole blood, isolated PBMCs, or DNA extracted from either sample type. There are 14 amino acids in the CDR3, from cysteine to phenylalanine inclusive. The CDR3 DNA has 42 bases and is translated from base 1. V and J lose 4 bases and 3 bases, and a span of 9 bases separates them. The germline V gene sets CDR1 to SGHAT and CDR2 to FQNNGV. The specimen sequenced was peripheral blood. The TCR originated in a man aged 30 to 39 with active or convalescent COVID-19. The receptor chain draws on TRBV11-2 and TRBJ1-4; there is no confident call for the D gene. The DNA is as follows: TGTGCCAGCAGCTCCCGCTCAGCTAATGAAAAACTGTTTTTT. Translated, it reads CASSSRSANEKLFF.